The 6 T cell receptor beta chains listed next were all sequenced from one sample in a study of T cell responses to AZD1222 COVID-19 vaccine. The table came from immunoSEQ multiplex PCR; TCRdb's copy has only in-frame clones and leaves some out. Here the sample spans some 140,000 clones, around 90% being singletons. Sequenced material: peripheral blood, taken on day 0 of AZD1222 vaccination. These receptors came from an adult in good health.

This clone rates as medium-sized. The chain couples TRBV9 to TRBJ2-2; 8 bases fit TRBD2. The CDR3 consists of 16 residues. Germline-derived CDR1 and CDR2 are SGDLS and YYNGEE. J was trimmed by 4 bases and V by 4 bases; bases with no gene match: 9. CDR3 bases: TGTGCCAGCAGCCACGGGAGCGGGAGTTTCACCGGGGAGCTGTTTTTT. Amino acids: CASSHGSGSFTGELFF.

The chain couples TRBV19 to TRBJ1-1; a possible D gene is TRBD1 (6 bases). Per the germline V gene, CDR1 is LNHDA and CDR2 is SQIVND (reference sequence). Trimming took off 2 bases at V and 1 base at J, with 8 bases between the two ends. The CDR3 contains 14 residues. The CDR3 loop reads CASSIRGQNTEAFF. The CDR3 coding sequence is TGTGCCAGTAGTATACGGGGACAGAACACTGAAGCTTTCTTT.

The rearrangement links TRBV7-2 to TRBJ1-2; no reliable D call. CDR3 length: 13 residues. V gave up 1 base and J gave up 3 bases, with 6 bases separating them. CDR1 is SGHTA, CDR2 FQGNSA, per germline. The CDR3 protein is CASSLGPDYGYTF. CDR3 in DNA: TGTGCCAGCAGCTTAGGGCCGGACTATGGCTACACCTTC.

This CDR3 is CASSPGQATNEKLFF. In DNA, the CDR3 is TGTGCCAGCAGCCCCGGACAGGCAACTAATGAAAAACTGTTTTTT. The chain is built from TRBV9 and TRBJ1-4; TRBD1 matches 7 bases. The CDR3 length is 15 residues. The V gene's germline CDR1 is SGDLS and CDR2 YYNGEE. Germline trimming cut 4 bases from V and 0 bases from J; bases unmatched to any gene: 3.

Here the CDR3 reads CASGQGRIYGYTF. The CDR3 nucleotides read TGTGCCAGCGGCCAGGGACGGATCTATGGCTACACCTTC. V is TRBV27 and J is TRBJ1-2; tentative D call: TRBD1 (5 bases). The germline gives CDR1 MNHEY, CDR2 SMNVEV (reference sequence). CDR3 size: 13 residues. The V gene lost 8 bases and the J gene lost 4 bases, with 14 bases spanning the gap.

CDR3 coding DNA: TGTGCCAGCAGCCGTCTACTACCAGGGTCACCCCTCCACTTT. As protein: CASSRLLPGSPLHF. The genes are TRBV27 and TRBJ1-6; a weak D match, TRBD1 (5 bases). The V gene's germline CDR1 is MNHEY and CDR2 SMNVEV (reference sequence). Between the trimmed V and J ends, which lost 6 bases and 10 bases, there was a span of 16 bases. The CDR3 length is 14 residues.